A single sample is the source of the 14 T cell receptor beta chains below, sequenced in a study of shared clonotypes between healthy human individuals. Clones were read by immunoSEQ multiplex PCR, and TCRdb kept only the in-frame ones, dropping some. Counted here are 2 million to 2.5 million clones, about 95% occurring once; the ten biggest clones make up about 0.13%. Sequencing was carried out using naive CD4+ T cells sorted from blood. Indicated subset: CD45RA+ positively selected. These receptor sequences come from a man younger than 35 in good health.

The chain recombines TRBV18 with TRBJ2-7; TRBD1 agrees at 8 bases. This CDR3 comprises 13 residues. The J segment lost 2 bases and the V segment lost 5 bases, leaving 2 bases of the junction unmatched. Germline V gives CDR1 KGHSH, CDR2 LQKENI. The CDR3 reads CASSMGQAYEQYF. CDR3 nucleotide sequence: TGTGCCAGCTCAATGGGACAGGCCTACGAGCAGTACTTC.

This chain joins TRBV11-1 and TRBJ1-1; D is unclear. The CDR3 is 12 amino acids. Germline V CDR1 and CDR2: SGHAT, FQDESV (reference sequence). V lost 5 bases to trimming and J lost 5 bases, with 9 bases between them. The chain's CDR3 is CASSPQKTEAFF. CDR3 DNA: TGTGCCAGCAGCCCGCAGAAGACTGAAGCTTTCTTT.

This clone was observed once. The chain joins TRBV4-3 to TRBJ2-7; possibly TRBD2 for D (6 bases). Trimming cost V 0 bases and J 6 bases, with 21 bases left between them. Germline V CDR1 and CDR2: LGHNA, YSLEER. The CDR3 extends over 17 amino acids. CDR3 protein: CASSQDIGDFKLVEQYF. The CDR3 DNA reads TGCGCCAGCAGCCAAGACATTGGGGACTTTAAGCTGGTCGAGCAGTACTTC.

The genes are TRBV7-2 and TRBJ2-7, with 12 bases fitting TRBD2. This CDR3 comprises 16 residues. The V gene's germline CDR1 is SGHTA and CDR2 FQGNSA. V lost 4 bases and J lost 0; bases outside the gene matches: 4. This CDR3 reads CASSSTSGRSSYEQYF. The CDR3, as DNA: TGTGCCAGCAGCTCTACTAGCGGGAGGTCCTCCTACGAGCAGTACTTC.

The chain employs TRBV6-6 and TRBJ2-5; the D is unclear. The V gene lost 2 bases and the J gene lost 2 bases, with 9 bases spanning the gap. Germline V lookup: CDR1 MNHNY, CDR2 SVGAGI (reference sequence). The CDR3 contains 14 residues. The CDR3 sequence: CASSYPPEQETQYF. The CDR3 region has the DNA TGTGCCAGCAGTTACCCCCCTGAACAAGAGACCCAGTACTTC.

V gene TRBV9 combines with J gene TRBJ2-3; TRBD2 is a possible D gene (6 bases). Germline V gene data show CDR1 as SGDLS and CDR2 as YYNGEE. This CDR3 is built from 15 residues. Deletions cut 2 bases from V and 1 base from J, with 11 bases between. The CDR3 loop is CASSVGGIGTDTQYF. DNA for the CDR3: TGTGCCAGCAGCGTTGGGGGGATAGGCACAGATACGCAGTATTTT.

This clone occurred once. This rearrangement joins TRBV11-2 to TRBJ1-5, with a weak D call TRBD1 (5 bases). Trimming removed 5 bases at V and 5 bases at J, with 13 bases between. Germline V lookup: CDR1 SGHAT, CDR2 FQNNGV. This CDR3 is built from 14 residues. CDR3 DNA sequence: TGTGCCAGCAGCCCGGATACAGGAGATCAGCCCCAGCATTTT. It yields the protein CASSPDTGDQPQHF.

The CDR3 DNA reads TGTGCCAGCAGTCCCGAGACCCAAGGCAATCAGCCCCAGCATTTT. Encoded protein: CASSPETQGNQPQHF. The chain links TRBV6-1 to TRBJ1-5; D gene unclear. The germline V gene encodes CDR1 MNHNS and CDR2 SASEGT. This CDR3 has 15 residues. Trimming stripped 5 bases from V and 2 bases from J, with 13 bases between.

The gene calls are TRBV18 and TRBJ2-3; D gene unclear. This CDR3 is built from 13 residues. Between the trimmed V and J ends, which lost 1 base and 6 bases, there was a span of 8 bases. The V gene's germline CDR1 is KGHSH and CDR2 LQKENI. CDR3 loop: CASSPRPGDTQYF. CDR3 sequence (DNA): TGTGCCAGCTCACCACGGCCCGGGGATACGCAGTATTTT.

The CDR3, as DNA: TGTGCCAGCCGGTCGGGGGGAACTTATAATTCACCCCTCCACTTT. Translated: CASRSGGTYNSPLHF. The chain joins TRBV6-1 to TRBJ1-6, with D possibly matching TRBD1 (5 bases). The CDR3 totals 15 residues. Germline CDR1 and CDR2: MNHNS and SASEGT. V lost 8 bases and J 4 bases, leaving 15 bases between the germline ends.

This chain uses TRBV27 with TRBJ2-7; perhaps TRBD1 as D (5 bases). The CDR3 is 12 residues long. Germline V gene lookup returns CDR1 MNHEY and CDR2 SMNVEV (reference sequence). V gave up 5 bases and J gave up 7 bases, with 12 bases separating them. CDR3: CASSDRTREQYF. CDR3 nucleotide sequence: TGTGCCAGCAGTGACAGAACGCGGGAGCAGTACTTC.

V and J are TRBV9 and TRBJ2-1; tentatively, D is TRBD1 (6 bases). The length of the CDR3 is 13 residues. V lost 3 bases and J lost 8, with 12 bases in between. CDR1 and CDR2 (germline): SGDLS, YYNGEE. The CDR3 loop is CASSALSGDEQFF. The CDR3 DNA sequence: TGTGCCAGCAGCGCCTTATCAGGGGATGAGCAGTTCTTC. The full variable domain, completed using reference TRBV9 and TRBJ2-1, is DSGVTQTPKHLITATGQRVTLRCSPRSGDLSVYWYQQSLDQGLQFLIQYYNGEERAKGNILERFSAQQFPDLHSELNLSSLELGDSALYFCASSALSGDEQFFGPGTRLTVL.

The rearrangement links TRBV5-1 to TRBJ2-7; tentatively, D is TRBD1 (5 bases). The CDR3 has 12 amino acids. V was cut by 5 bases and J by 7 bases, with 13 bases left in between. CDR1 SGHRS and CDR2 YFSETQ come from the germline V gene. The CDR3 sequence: CASSPQGTEQYF. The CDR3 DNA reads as TGCGCCAGCAGTCCGCAGGGTACGGAGCAGTACTTC. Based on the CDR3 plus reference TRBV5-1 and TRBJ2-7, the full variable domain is KAGVTQTPRYLIKTRGQQVTLSCSPISGHRSVSWYQQTPGQGLQFLFEYFSETQRNKGNFPGRFSGRQFSNSRSEMNVSTLELGDSALYLCASSPQGTEQYFGPGTRLTVT.

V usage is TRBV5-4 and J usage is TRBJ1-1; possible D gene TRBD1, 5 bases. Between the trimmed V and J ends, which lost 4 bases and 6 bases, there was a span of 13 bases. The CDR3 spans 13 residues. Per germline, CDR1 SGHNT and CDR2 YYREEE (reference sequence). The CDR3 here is CASSLGTVPEAFF. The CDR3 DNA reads TGTGCCAGCAGCCTTGGGACGGTCCCTGAAGCTTTCTTT.